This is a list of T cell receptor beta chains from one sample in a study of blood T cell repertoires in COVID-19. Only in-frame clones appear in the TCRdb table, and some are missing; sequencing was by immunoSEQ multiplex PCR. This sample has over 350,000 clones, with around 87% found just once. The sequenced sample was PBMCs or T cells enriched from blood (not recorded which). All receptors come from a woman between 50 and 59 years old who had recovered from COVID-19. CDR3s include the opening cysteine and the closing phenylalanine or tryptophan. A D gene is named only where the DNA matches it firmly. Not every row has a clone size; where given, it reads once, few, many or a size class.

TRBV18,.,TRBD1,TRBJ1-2,TGTGCCAGCACAGAAGGGACAGCATATGGCTACACCTTC,CASTEGTAYGYTF
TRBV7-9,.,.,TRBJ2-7,TGTGCCAGCAGCGCCCGGGGCGGGGGCGAATACGAGCAGTACTTC,CASSARGGGEYEQYF
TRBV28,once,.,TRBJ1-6,TGTGCCAGCATCTCACGAGCCCACCACGCTTTTCATTCACCCCTCCACTTT,CASISRAHHAFHSPLHF
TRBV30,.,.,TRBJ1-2,TGTGCCTGGAGTGAGAGACAGTATGGCTACACCTTC,CAWSERQYGYTF
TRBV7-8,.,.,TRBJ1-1,TGTGCCAGCAGCCCCGATAAGGGGACTGAAGCTTTCTTT,CASSPDKGTEAFF
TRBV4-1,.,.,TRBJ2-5,TGCGCCAGCAGCCAAGAGGCTGGGGGGCAAGAGACCCAGTACTTC,CASSQEAGGQETQYF
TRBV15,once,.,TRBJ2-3,TGTGCCACCAGCACCTCTAGTAGACTGACAGATACGCAGTATTTT,CATSTSSRLTDTQYF
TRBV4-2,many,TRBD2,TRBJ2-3,TGTGCCAGCAGCCAAGATACTAGCGGGGGCCCAGATACGCAGTATTTT,CASSQDTSGGPDTQYF
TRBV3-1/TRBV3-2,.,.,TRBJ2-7,TGTGCCAGCAGGTCCCGGGGCTACGAGCAGTACTTC,CASRSRGYEQYF
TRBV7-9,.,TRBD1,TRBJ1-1,TGTGCCAGCAGCTTGGTCGGACAGGGTGCTCCTGAAGCTTTCTTT,CASSLVGQGAPEAFF
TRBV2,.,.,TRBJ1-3,TGTGCCAGCAGTGGTGGCCGATCTGGAAACACCATATATTTT,CASSGGRSGNTIYF
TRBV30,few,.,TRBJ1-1,TGTGCCTGGAGTGTATTAGGGGGTCGGGGCACTGAAGCTTTCTTT,CAWSVLGGRGTEAFF
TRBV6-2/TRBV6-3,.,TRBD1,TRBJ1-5,TGTGCCAGCAGTTACACAAGGGACAGGGTCGGCGGCAATCAGCCCCAGCATTTT,CASSYTRDRVGGNQPQHF
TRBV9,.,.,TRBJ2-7,TGTGCCAGCAGCGAGGACACCTCCCGGAGCTACGAGCAGTACTTC,CASSEDTSRSYEQYF
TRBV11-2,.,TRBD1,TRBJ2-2,TGTGCCAGCAGCTTAGTACCAGGGGGCACCGGGGAGCTGTTTTTT,CASSLVPGGTGELFF
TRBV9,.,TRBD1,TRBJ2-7,TGTGCCAGCAGCACCACCCCGGGACAGGGGGCCTACGAGCAGTACTTC,CASSTTPGQGAYEQYF
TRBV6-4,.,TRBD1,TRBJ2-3,TGTGCCAGCGGACCCCTCGAACGGGACAGTAGCACAGATACGCAGTATTTT,CASGPLERDSSTDTQYF
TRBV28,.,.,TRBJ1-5,TGTGCCAGCAGCTACAGGGCGGTTCAGCCCCAGCATTTT,CASSYRAVQPQHF
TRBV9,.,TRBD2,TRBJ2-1,TGTGCCAGCAGCACAAGCGGGGGACCCTACAATGAGCAGTTCTTC,CASSTSGGPYNEQFF
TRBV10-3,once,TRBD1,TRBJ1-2,TGTGCCATCAGTGCAGGGGGCGGAAATATAAGAGTTGGCTACACCTTC,CAISAGGGNIRVGYTF
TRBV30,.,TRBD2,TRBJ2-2,TGTGCCTGGAGAAGGGGCGGGAGGAACACCGGGGAGCTGTTTTTT,CAWRRGGRNTGELFF
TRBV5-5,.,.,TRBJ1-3,TGTGCCAGCAGTGCCGGGGAAATTGGAAACACCATATATTTT,CASSAGEIGNTIYF
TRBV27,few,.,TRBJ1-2,TGTGCCAGCAGTTTCCTCGGTTCTGAGAGCTATGGCTACACCTTC,CASSFLGSESYGYTF
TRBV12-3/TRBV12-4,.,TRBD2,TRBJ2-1,TGTGCCAGCACCCCCGGGGGGAATGAGCAGTTCTTC,CASTPGGNEQFF
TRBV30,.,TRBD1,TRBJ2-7,TGTGCCTGGAGTGAGGGGGACAGTTCCTACGAGCAGTACTTC,CAWSEGDSSYEQYF
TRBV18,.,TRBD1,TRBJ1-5,TGTGCCAGCTCACCCCAACCCATGACAGGGGTTTTTTATCAGCCCCAGCATTTT,CASSPQPMTGVFYQPQHF
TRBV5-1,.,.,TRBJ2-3,TGCGCCAGCAGTCGGCAGGGGATAGAAGATACGCAGTATTTT,CASSRQGIEDTQYF
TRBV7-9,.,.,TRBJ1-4,TGTGCCAGCAGCCCAGGGTTTTTGGCTAATGAAAAACTGTTTTTT,CASSPGFLANEKLFF
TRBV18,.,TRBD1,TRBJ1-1,TGTGCCAGCTCACCCGTCGGACAGGGTAAGGAAGCTTTCTTT,CASSPVGQGKEAFF
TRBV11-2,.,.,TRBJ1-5,TGTGCCAGCAGCCCGGGGGGGGCCCAGCATTTT,CASSPGGAQHF
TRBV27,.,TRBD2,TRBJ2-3,TGTGCCAGCAGTTTATACTTCCGTCGGTTGGAGCGGGGGAGCACAGATACGCAGTATTTT,CASSLYFRRLERGSTDTQYF
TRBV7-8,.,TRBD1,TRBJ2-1,TGTGCCAGCAGCTTTGGACAGGGAGGTGAGCAGTTCTTC,CASSFGQGGEQFF
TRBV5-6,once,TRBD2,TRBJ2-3,TGTGCCAGCAGCTTGCTTAGCGGGGGGCCAGATACGCAGTATTTT,CASSLLSGGPDTQYF
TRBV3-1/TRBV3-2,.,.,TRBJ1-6,TGTGCCAGCAGCCAAGATGGAGGAAATTCACCCCTCCACTTT,CASSQDGGNSPLHF
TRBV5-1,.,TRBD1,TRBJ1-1,TGCGCCAGCAGCCCGACAGGGTCTGCTGGGGACACTGAAGCTTTCTTT,CASSPTGSAGDTEAFF
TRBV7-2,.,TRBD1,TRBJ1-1,TGTGCCAGCAGCTTAGACAGGGGGGAAGCTTTCTTT,CASSLDRGEAFF
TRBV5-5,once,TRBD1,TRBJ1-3,TGTGCCAGCAGCTGGGAGACAGGGAGTTTATCCGGAAACACCATATATTTT,CASSWETGSLSGNTIYF
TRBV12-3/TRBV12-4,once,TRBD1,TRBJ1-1,TGTGCCAGCAGACGGGACAGGGGTGGTGCTTTCTTT,CASRRDRGGAFF
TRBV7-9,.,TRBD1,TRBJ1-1,TGTGCCAGCAGCTTTACCACAGGGGACACTGAAGCTTTCTTT,CASSFTTGDTEAFF
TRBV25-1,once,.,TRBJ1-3,TGTGCCAGCAGTGAATTCAGGGGATGGGACACCATATATTTT,CASSEFRGWDTIYF
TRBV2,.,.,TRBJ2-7,TGTGCCAGCAGAAGACTCCTAACGCGCGAGCAGTACTTC,CASRRLLTREQYF
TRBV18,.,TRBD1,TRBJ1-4,TGTGCCAGCTCGCTGCAGGGGGCCGGTAATGAAAAACTGTTTTTT,CASSLQGAGNEKLFF
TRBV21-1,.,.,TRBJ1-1,TGTGCCAGCAGCCGAATCGGACAGTTTGACACTGAAGCTTTCTTT,CASSRIGQFDTEAFF
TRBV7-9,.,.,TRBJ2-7,TGTGCCAGCAGCTCCCCAGTGGGCCCCGGCTACGAGCAGTACTTC,CASSSPVGPGYEQYF
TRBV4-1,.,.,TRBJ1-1,TGCGCCAGCAGCAGGAGGCGGGACACTGAAGCTTTCTTT,CASSRRRDTEAFF
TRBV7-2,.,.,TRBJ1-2,TGTGCCAGCAGCTTATTACAGGGCGGCTATGGCTACACCTTC,CASSLLQGGYGYTF
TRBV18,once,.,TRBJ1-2,TGTGCCAGCTCGCCCGACAGCCAACTGAACTATGGCTACACCTTC,CASSPDSQLNYGYTF
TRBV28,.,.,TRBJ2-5,TGTGCCAGCAGTCTAGCCCTGAGAGAGACCCAGTACTTC,CASSLALRETQYF
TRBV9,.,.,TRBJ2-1,TGTGCCAGCAGCGTAAGTTCGATGGGGGGAGGCAATGAGCAGTTCTTC,CASSVSSMGGGNEQFF
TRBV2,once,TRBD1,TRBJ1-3,TGTGCCAGCACCCAGGACAGGGATGGAAACACCATATATTTT,CASTQDRDGNTIYF